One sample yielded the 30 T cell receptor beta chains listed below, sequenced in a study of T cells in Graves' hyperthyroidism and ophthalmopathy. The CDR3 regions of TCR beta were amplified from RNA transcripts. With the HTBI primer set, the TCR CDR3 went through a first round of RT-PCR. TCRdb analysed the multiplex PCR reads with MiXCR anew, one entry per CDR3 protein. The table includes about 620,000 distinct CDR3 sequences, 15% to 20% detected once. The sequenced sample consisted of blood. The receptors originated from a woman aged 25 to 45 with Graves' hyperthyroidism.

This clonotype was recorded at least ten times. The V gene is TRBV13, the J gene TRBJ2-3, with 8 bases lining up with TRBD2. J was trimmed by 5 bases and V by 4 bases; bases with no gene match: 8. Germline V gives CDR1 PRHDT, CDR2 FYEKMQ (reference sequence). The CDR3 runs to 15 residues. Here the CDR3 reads CASSSQAGAEDTQYF. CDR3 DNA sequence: TGTGCCAGCAGCTCCCAAGCGGGAGCGGAAGATACGCAGTATTTT.

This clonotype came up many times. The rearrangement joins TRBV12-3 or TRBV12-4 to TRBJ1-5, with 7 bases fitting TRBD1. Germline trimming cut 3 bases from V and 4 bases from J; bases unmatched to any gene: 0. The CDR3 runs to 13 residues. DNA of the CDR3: TGTGCCAGCAGTTTGGGACAGAATCAGCCCCAGCATTTT. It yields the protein CASSLGQNQPQHF.

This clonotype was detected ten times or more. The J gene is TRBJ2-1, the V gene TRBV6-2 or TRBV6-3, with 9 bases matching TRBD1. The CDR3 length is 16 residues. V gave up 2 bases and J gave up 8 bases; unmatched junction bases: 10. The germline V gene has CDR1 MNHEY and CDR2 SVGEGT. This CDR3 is CASSYRGQGTWDEQFF. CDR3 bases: TGTGCCAGCAGTTACAGAGGACAGGGGACGTGGGATGAGCAGTTCTTC.

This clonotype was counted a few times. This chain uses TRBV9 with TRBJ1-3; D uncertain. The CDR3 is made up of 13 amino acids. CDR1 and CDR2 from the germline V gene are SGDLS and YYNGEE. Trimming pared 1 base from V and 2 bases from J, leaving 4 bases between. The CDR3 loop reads CASSVHPGNTIYF. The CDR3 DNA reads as TGTGCCAGCAGCGTACATCCTGGAAACACCATATATTTT.

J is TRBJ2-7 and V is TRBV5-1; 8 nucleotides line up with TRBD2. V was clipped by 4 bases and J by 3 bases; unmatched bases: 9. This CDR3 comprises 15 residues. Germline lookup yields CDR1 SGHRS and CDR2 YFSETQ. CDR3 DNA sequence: TGCGCCAGCAGCAAGCCCGGGGGGGGGGACTACGAGCAGTACTTC. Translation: CASSKPGGGDYEQYF.

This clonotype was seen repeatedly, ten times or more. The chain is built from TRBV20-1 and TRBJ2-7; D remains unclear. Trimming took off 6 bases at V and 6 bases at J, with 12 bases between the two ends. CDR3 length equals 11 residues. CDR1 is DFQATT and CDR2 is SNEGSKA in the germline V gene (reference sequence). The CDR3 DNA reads TGCAGTGCGAGGATCAGCCGCGAGCAGTACTTC. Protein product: CSARISREQYF.

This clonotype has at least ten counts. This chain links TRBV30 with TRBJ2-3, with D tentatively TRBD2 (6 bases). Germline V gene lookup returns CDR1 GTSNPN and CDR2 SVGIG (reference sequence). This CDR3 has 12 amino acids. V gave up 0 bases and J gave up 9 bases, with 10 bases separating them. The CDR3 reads CAWSVSRETQYF. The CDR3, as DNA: TGTGCCTGGAGTGTCTCCCGGGAGACGCAGTATTTT.

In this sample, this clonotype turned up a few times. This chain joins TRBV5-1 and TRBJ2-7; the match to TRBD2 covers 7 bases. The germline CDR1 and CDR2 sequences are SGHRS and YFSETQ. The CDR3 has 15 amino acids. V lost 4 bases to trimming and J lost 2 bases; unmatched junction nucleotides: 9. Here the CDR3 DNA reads TGCGCCAGCAGCCCCGCTAGCGGCGTTACCTACGAGCAGTACTTC. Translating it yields CASSPASGVTYEQYF. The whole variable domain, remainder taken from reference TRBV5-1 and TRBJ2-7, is KAGVTQTPRYLIKTRGQQVTLSCSPISGHRSVSWYQQTPGQGLQFLFEYFSETQRNKGNFPGRFSGRQFSNSRSEMNVSTLELGDSALYLCASSPASGVTYEQYFGPGTRLTVT.

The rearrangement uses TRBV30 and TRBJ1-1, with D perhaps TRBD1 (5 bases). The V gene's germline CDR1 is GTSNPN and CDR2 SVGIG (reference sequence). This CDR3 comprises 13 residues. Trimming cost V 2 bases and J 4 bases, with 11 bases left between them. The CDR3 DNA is TGTGCCTGGAGTAGCGGGGGTGGCACTGAAGCTTTCTTT. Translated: CAWSSGGGTEAFF.

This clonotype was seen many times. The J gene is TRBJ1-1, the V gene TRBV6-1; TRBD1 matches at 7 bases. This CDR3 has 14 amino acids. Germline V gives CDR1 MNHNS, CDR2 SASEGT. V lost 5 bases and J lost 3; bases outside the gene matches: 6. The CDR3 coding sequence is TGTGCCAGCAGTCGGGACAGTGGTCACACTGAAGCTTTCTTT. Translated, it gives CASSRDSGHTEAFF.

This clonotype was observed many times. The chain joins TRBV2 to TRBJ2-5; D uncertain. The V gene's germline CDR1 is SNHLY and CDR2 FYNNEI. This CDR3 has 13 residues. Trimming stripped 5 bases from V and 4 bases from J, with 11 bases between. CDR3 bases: TGTGCCAGCAGTCCGATTTCGGGAGAGACCCAGTACTTC. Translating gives CASSPISGETQYF.

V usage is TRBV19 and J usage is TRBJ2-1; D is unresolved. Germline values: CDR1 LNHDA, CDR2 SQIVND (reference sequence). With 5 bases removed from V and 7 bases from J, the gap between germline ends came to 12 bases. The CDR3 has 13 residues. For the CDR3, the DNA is TGTGCCAGTAGTCCCCTAGGTTTGAATGAGCAGTTCTTC. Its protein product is CASSPLGLNEQFF.

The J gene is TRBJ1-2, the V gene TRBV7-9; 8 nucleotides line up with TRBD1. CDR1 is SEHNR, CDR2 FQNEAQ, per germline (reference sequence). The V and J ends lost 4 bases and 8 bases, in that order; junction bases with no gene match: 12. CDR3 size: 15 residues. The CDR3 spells CASSYAGTGDFGYTF. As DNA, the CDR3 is TGTGCCAGCAGCTACGCCGGGACAGGCGACTTCGGCTACACCTTC.

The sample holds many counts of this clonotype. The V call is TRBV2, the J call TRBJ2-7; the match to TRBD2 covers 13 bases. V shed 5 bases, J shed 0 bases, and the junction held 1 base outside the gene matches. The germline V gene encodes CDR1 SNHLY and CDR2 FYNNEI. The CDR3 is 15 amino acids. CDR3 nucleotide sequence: TGTGCCAGCAGTAGGACTAGCGGGAGCTCCTACGAGCAGTACTTC. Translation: CASSRTSGSSYEQYF.

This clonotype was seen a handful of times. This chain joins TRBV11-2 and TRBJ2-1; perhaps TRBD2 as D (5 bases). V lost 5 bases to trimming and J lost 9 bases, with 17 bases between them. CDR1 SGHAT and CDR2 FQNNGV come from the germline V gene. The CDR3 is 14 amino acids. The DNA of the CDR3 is TGTGCCAGCAGCCAACTAGGTTTTTTTGGTGAGCAGTTCTTC. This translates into CASSQLGFFGEQFF.

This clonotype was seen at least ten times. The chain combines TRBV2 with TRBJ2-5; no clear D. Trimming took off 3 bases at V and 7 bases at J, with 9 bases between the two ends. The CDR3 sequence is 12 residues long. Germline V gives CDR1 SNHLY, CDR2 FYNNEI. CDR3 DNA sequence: TGTGCCAGCAGTGACCGTGTCGGGACCCAGTACTTC. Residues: CASSDRVGTQYF.

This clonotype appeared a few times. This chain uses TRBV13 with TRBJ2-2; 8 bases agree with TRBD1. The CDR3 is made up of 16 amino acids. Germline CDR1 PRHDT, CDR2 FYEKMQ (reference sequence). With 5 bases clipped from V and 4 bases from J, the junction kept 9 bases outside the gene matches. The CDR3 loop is CASSPSTGDPTGELFF. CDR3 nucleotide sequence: TGTGCCAGCAGCCCTTCGACAGGGGACCCCACCGGGGAGCTGTTTTTT.

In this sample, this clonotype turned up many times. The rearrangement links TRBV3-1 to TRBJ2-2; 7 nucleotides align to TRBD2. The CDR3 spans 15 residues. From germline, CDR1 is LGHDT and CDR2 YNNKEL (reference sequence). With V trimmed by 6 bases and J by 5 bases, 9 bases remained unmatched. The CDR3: CASRPGLGGTGELFF. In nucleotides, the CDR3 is TGTGCCAGCAGGCCTGGACTAGGAGGAACCGGGGAGCTGTTTTTT.

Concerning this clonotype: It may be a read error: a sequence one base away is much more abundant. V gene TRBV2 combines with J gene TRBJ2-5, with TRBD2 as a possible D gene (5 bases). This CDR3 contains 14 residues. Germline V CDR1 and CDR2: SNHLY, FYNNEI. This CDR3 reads CASSESTTQETRYF. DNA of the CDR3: TGTGCCAGCAGTGAGTCGACTACCCAAGAGACCCGGTACTTC.

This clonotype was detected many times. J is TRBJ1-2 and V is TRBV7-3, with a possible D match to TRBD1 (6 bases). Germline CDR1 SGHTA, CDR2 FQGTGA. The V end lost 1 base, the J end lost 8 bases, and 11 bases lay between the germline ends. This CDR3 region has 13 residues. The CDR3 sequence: CASSLSRGGGYTF. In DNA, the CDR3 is TGTGCCAGCAGCTTAAGCAGGGGCGGAGGCTACACCTTC.

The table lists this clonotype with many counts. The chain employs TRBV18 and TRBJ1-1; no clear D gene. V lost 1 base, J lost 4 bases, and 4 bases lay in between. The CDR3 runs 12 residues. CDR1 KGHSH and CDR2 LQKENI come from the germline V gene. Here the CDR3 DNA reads TGTGCCAGCTCACCACAGGGCACTGAAGCTTTCTTT. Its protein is CASSPQGTEAFF.

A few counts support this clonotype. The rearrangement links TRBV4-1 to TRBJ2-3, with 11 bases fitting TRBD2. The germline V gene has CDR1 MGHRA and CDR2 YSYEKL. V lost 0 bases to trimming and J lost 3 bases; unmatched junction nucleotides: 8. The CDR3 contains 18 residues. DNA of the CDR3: TGCGCCAGCAGCCAAGAGAGGGGGCTAGCGGGAGGAACAGATACGCAGTATTTT. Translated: CASSQERGLAGGTDTQYF.

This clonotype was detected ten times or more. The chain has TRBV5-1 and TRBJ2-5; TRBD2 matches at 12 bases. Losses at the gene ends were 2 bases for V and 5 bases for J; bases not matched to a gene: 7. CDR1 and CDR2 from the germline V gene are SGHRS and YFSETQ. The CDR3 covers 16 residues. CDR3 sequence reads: CASSLPSGTSGETQYF. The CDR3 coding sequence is TGCGCCAGCAGCTTACCATCCGGGACTAGCGGGGAGACCCAGTACTTC. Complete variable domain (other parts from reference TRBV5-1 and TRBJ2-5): KAGVTQTPRYLIKTRGQQVTLSCSPISGHRSVSWYQQTPGQGLQFLFEYFSETQRNKGNFPGRFSGRQFSNSRSEMNVSTLELGDSALYLCASSLPSGTSGETQYFGPGTRLLVL.

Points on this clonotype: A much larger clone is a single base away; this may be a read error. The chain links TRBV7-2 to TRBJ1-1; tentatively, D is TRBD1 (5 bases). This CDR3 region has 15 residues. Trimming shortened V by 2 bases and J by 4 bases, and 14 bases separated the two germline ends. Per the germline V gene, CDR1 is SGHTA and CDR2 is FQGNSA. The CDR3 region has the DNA TGTGCCAGCAGCTTATCGGGACCGGCGAGCACTGAAGCTTTCTTT. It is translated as CASSLSGPASTEAFF.

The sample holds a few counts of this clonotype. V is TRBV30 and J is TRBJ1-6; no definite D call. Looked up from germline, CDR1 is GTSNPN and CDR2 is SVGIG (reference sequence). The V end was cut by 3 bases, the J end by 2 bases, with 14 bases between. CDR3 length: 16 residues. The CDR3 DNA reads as TGTGCCTGGAGGGGGATTGCCTTTACCTATAATTCACCCCTCCACTTT. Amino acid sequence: CAWRGIAFTYNSPLHF.

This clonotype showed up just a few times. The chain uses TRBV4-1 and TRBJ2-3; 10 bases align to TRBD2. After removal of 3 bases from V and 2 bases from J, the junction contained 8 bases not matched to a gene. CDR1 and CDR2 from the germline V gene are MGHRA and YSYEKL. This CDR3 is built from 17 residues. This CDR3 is CASSHPTSGPHTDTQYF. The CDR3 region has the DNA TGCGCCAGCAGCCATCCGACTAGCGGGCCCCACACAGATACGCAGTATTTT.

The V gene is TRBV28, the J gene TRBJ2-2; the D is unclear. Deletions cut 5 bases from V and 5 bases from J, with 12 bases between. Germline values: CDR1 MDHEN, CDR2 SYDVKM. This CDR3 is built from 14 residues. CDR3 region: CASSGSTRTGELFF. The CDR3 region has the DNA TGTGCCAGCAGTGGCTCGACCCGGACCGGGGAGCTGTTTTTT.

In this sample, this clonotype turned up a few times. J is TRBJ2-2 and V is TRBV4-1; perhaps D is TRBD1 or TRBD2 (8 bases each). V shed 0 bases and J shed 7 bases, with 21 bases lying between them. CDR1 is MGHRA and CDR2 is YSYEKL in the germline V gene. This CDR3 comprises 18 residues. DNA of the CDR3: TGCGCCAGCAGCCAAGATCCGGGGGGGCAGGGGGCTGGCGGGGAGCTGTTTTTT. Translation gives CASSQDPGGQGAGGELFF.

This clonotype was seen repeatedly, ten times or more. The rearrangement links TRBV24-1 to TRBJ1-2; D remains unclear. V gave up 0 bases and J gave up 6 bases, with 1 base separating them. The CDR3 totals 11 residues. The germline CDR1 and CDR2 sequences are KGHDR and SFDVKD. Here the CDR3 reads CATSDLNGYTF. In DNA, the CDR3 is TGTGCCACCAGTGATTTGAATGGCTACACCTTC.

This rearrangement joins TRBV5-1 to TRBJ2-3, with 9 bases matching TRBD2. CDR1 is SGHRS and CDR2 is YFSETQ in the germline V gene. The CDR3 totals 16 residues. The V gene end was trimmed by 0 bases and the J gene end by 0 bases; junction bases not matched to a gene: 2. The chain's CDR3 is CASSLAAGGSTDTQYF. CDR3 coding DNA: TGCGCCAGCAGCTTGGCCGCGGGAGGGAGCACAGATACGCAGTATTTT.